A single sample gave rise to the 22 T cell receptor beta chains below, sequenced in a study of shared clonotypes between healthy human individuals (dated by TCRdb to 2018 to 2020). Library generation was performed with the immunoSEQ multiplex PCR assay. TCRdb holds this immuneACCESS table with in-frame rearrangements only. Some clones are missing; in checked studies, unresolved V genes explain under half, and the rest has no known cause. The sample includes just over 2,000,000 clones, with roughly 96% observed a single time. The ten largest clones take up 0.13% of the sample. Source material: naive CD4+ T cells sorted from blood. What this sample's cell subset or site label stands for: CD45RA+ positively selected. All receptors derive from a young man in good health.

The chain links TRBV6-4 to TRBJ2-1; tentative D call: TRBD2 (6 bases). Germline V gene data show CDR1 as MRHNA and CDR2 as SNTAGT. V lost 8 bases to trimming and J lost 4 bases, with 15 bases between them. The CDR3 runs 14 residues. The CDR3 DNA reads TGTGCCAGCGAGCGGGTGGTCTTGTACAATGAGCAGTTCTTC. This codes for CASERVVLYNEQFF.

There are a few counts of this clone. The rearrangement uses TRBV6-6 and TRBJ2-5; 11 bases match TRBD1. TRBJ2-7 matches the DNA end more closely, so the J call is doubtful. The CDR3 is made up of 16 amino acids. Germline loops: CDR1 MNHNY, CDR2 SVGAGI (reference sequence). The CDR3 here is CASSYPGQGGPYEQYF. CDR3 sequence (DNA): TGTGCCAGCTCCTATCCGGGACAGGGGGGTCCCTACGAGCAGTACTTC.

The V gene is TRBV7-2, the J gene TRBJ1-2; D unresolved. The germline V gene encodes CDR1 SGHTA and CDR2 FQGNSA. With 6 bases removed from V and 4 bases from J, the gap between germline ends came to 12 bases. CDR3 length: 13 residues. CDR3 residues: CASSKLEGYGYTF. The CDR3 DNA reads TGTGCCAGCAGTAAGCTAGAGGGCTATGGCTACACCTTC.

As DNA, the CDR3 is TGCGCCAGCCGGCGGCTGGGGCTAGCGGGAGATACGCAGTATTTT. Translated: CASRRLGLAGDTQYF. The V gene is TRBV10-2, the J gene TRBJ2-3; 8 nucleotides agree with TRBD2. V lost 8 bases and J lost 5; bases outside the gene matches: 12. From germline, CDR1 is WSHSY and CDR2 SAAADI. The CDR3 runs to 15 residues.

V and J are TRBV27 and TRBJ2-7, with 13 positions matching TRBD2. The CDR3 contains 15 residues. The V gene's germline CDR1 is MNHEY and CDR2 SMNVEV (reference sequence). Trimming removed 4 bases from V and 4 bases from J; junction bases left unmatched: 4. Here the CDR3 DNA reads TGTGCCAGCAGTTATGGACTAGCGGGAGTTTACGAGCAGTACTTC. Its translation: CASSYGLAGVYEQYF.

The chain combines TRBV6-5 with TRBJ2-3, with TRBD1 matching over 9 bases. Germline-derived CDR1 and CDR2 are MNHEY and SVGAGI. The CDR3 sequence is 15 residues long. V trimming: 4 bases; J trimming: 6 bases; junction bases outside the gene matches: 8. CDR3 loop: CASSWGQGTADTQYF. DNA for the CDR3: TGTGCCAGCAGTTGGGGACAGGGCACCGCTGATACGCAGTATTTT.

The chain joins TRBV30 to TRBJ2-5; D perhaps matches TRBD1 (7 bases). The germline V gene encodes CDR1 GTSNPN and CDR2 SVGIG (reference sequence). This CDR3 region has 15 residues. The germline V and J ends were trimmed by 2 bases and 4 bases, with 17 bases remaining between them. The CDR3 loop reads CAWSPRRGRRETQYF. The CDR3 nucleotides are TGTGCCTGGAGTCCCCGGAGGGGGCGGAGAGAGACCCAGTACTTC. Full variable domain (missing parts from reference TRBV30 and TRBJ2-5): SQTIHQWPATLVQPVGSPLSLECTVEGTSNPNLYWYRQAAGRGLQLLFYSVGIGQISSEVPQNLSASRPQDRQFILSSKKLLLSDSGFYLCAWSPRRGRRETQYFGPGTRLLVL.

This clone was counted once. V is TRBV28 and J is TRBJ2-3, with 12 bases lining up with TRBD2. The ends lost 5 bases at V and 2 bases at J; junction bases unmatched: 5. Germline V CDR1 and CDR2: MDHEN, SYDVKM. This CDR3 spans 16 amino acids. For the CDR3, the DNA is TGTGCCAGCAGTCTAGCGGGGGGGCGGACCACAGATACGCAGTATTTT. This encodes CASSLAGGRTTDTQYF.

The V call is TRBV28, the J call TRBJ1-6; perhaps TRBD1 as D (5 bases). Trimming removed 5 bases from V and 9 bases from J, with 17 bases in between. The CDR3 has 15 amino acids. CDR1 is MDHEN, CDR2 SYDVKM, per germline. The CDR3 region is CASSARDPGGSPLHF. DNA for the CDR3: TGTGCCAGCAGTGCCCGGGACCCGGGCGGTTCACCCCTCCACTTT. Based on the CDR3 plus reference TRBV28 and TRBJ1-6, the full variable domain is DVKVTQSSRYLVKRTGEKVFLECVQDMDHENMFWYRQDPGLGLRLIYFSYDVKMKEKGDIPEGYSVSREKKERFSLILESASTNQTSMYLCASSARDPGGSPLHFGNGTRLTVT.

The V and J genes are TRBV11-2 and TRBJ1-2; D is unresolved. The length of the CDR3 is 15 residues. Per the germline V gene, CDR1 is SGHAT and CDR2 is FQNNGV. With 1 base removed from V and 1 base from J, the gap between germline ends came to 10 bases. CDR3 DNA sequence: TGTGCCAGCAGCTTAGTATATCGGGGTAACTATGGCTACACCTTC. As protein: CASSLVYRGNYGYTF.

For this clone: The same CDR3 also results from other DNA sequences found in this sample. The V call is TRBV5-1, the J call TRBJ2-2, with D possibly being TRBD1 (5 bases). There are 15 residues in the CDR3. The V end was cut by 2 bases, the J end by 1 base, with 9 bases between. CDR1 is SGHRS, CDR2 YFSETQ, per germline. The CDR3 reads CASSLRDRNTGELFF. The CDR3, as DNA: TGCGCCAGCAGCTTACGTGACAGGAACACCGGGGAGCTGTTTTTT.

CDR3 sequence (DNA): TGTGCCAGCAGCTTAGGAGGGCTAGGCGGAACCGGGGAGCTGTTTTTT. This gives the protein CASSLGGLGGTGELFF. The rearrangement uses TRBV7-2 and TRBJ2-2; a weak D match, TRBD2 (5 bases). CDR3 size: 16 residues. Trimming left V 1 base short and J 5 bases short, with 14 bases between. Germline V lookup: CDR1 SGHTA, CDR2 FQGNSA. The full variable domain, in which reference TRBV7-2 and TRBJ2-2 provide the parts outside the CDR3, is GAGVSQSPSNKVTEKGKDVELRCDPISGHTALYWYRQSLGQGLEFLIYFQGNSAPDKSGLPSDRFSAERTGGSVSTLTIQRTQQEDSAVYLCASSLGGLGGTGELFFGEGSRLTVL.

This clone was detected only once. A much larger clone is a single base away; this may be a read error. The same CDR3 is also encoded by other DNA sequences in this sample. The chain carries TRBV7-2 and TRBJ1-1, with D hard to call. V lost 1 base and J lost 1, with 10 bases in between. Germline V gives CDR1 SGHTA, CDR2 FQGNSA. The CDR3 is 15 residues long. Here the CDR3 DNA reads TGTGCCAGCAGCTTAGAAGCGGGTAGGAACACTGAAGCTTTCTTT. Translation gives CASSLEAGRNTEAFF.

The chain is built from TRBV5-4 and TRBJ2-3; 10 bases are a match to TRBD2. J gave up 4 bases and V 3 bases, and 2 bases lay outside the gene matches. CDR3 length: 14 amino acids. Germline V gene lookup returns CDR1 SGHNT and CDR2 YYREEE (reference sequence). The CDR3 nucleotides are TGTGCCAGCAGCTGGGGGACTAGCGCAGATACGCAGTATTTT. Translation gives CASSWGTSADTQYF.

The table lists this clone with a few counts. The CDR3 sequence is CASSAGTAGSSPLHF. The CDR3 DNA reads TGTGCCAGCAGTGCCGGGACAGCAGGATCATCACCCCTCCACTTT. V is TRBV6-1 and J is TRBJ1-6, with 7 nucleotides matching TRBD1. V trimming: 4 bases; J trimming: 10 bases; junction bases outside the gene matches: 10. Germline loops: CDR1 MNHNS, CDR2 SASEGT. The CDR3 is made up of 15 amino acids.

The V and J genes are TRBV6-5 and TRBJ1-2; D is uncertain. Germline CDR1 and CDR2: MNHEY and SVGAGI. Trimming took 6 bases from V and 3 from J, leaving 14 bases between them. The CDR3 runs 14 residues. DNA of the CDR3: TGTGCCAGCAGCCCAGCGACCTCTGACTATGGCTACACCTTC. As protein: CASSPATSDYGYTF.

This chain connects TRBV30 to TRBJ1-5; 9 bases line up with TRBD1. The germline V gene encodes CDR1 GTSNPN and CDR2 SVGIG (reference sequence). The CDR3 runs to 15 residues. V lost 4 bases to trimming and J lost 6 bases; unmatched junction nucleotides: 10. CDR3 DNA sequence: TGTGCCTGGACTCCCGTGACAGGGGGAGGTCAGCCCCAGCATTTT. It yields the protein CAWTPVTGGGQPQHF.

This clone was detected only a few times. The same CDR3 arises from other DNA sequences in this sample as well. The chain joins TRBV2 to TRBJ2-7, with 8 bases that match TRBD1. CDR3 length: 13 residues. Germline V CDR1 and CDR2: SNHLY, FYNNEI. V dropped 6 bases and J dropped 2; count of bases not matched to a gene: 3. The CDR3, as DNA: TGTGCCAGCAGCGGACAGGGTACCTACGAGCAGTACTTC. Amino acid sequence: CASSGQGTYEQYF.

As to this clone: This CDR3 is also generated by other DNA sequences in the sample. The V gene is TRBV5-4, the J gene TRBJ2-1; D is ambiguous. Germline CDR1 SGHNT, CDR2 YYREEE (reference sequence). The V end lost 0 bases, the J end lost 0 bases, and 7 bases lay between the germline ends. The CDR3 contains 15 residues. This CDR3 is CASSLDPSSYNEQFF. The CDR3, as DNA: TGTGCCAGCAGCTTGGACCCAAGCTCCTACAATGAGCAGTTCTTC.

The chain joins TRBV28 to TRBJ2-3; D might be TRBD2 (6 bases). In germline, CDR1 is MDHEN, CDR2 SYDVKM. The CDR3 length is 16 residues. V was trimmed by 4 bases and J by 8 bases, leaving 22 bases between them. The CDR3 is CASSSPGLPQSGTQYF. The CDR3 DNA reads as TGTGCCAGCAGTTCACCGGGACTGCCCCAGTCCGGTACGCAGTATTTT.

A single count supports this clone. This specimen includes other DNA sequences encoding the same CDR3. The chain carries TRBV7-9 and TRBJ1-6; the match to TRBD1 covers 9 bases. Trimming removed 6 bases from V and 10 bases from J; junction bases left unmatched: 7. CDR1 SEHNR and CDR2 FQNEAQ come from the germline V gene (reference sequence). The CDR3 runs to 14 residues. The chain's CDR3 is CASSRGQGGSPLHF. CDR3 in DNA: TGTGCCAGCAGTAGGGGACAGGGAGGCTCACCCCTCCACTTT.

This chain joins TRBV10-2 and TRBJ2-7; possibly TRBD2 for D (5 bases). CDR1 WSHSY and CDR2 SAAADI come from the germline V gene. This CDR3 contains 13 residues. V gave up 4 bases and J gave up 3 bases, with 10 bases separating them. CDR3 region: CASSGGYNYEQYF. The CDR3 nucleotides are TGCGCCAGCAGTGGCGGGTATAACTACGAGCAGTACTTC.